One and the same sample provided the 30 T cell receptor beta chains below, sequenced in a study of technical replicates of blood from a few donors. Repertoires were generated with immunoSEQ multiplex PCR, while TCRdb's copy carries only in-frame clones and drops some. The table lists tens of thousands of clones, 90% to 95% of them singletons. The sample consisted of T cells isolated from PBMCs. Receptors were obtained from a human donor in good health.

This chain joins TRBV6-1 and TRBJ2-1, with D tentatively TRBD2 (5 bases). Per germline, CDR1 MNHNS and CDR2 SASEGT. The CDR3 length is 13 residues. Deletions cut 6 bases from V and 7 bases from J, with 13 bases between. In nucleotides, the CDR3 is TGTGCCAGCAGAATTCGGGATTCGAATGAGCAGTTCTTC. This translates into CASRIRDSNEQFF.

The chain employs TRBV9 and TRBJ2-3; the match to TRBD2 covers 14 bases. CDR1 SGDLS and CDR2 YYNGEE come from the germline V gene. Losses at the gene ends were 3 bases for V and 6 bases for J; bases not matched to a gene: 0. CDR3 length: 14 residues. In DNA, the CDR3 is TGTGCCAGCAGCGGACTAGCGGGAGGGGATACGCAGTATTTT. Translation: CASSGLAGGDTQYF.

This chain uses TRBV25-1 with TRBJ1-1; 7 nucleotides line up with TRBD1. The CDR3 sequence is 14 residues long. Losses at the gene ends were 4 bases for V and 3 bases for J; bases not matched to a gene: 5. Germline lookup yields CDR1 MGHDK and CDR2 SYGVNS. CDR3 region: CASSAGQTHTEAFF. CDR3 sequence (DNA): TGTGCCAGCAGTGCGGGACAGACTCACACTGAAGCTTTCTTT.

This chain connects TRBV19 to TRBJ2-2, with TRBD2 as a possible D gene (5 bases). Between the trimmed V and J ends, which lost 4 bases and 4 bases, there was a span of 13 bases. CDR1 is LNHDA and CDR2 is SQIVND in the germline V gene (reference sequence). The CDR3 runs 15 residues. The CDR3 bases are TGTGCCAGTAGTAGGAAGTTCCGGGGCACCGGGGAGCTGTTTTTT. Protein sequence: CASSRKFRGTGELFF.

CDR3 DNA: TGTGCCAGCAGTCAAGGGGCCAGGGTCAACACTGAAGCTTTCTTT. It translates to CASSQGARVNTEAFF. This rearrangement joins TRBV28 to TRBJ1-1; D may be TRBD1 (5 bases). V dropped 5 bases and J dropped 2 bases, with 15 bases sitting between them. CDR1 MDHEN and CDR2 SYDVKM come from the germline V gene. The CDR3 sequence is 15 residues long.

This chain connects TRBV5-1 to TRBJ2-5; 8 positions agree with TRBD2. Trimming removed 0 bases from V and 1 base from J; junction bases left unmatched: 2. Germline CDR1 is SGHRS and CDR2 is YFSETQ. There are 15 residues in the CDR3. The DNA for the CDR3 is TGCGCCAGCAGCTTGGAAACTAGCGGCCAAGAGACCCAGTACTTC. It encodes CASSLETSGQETQYF.

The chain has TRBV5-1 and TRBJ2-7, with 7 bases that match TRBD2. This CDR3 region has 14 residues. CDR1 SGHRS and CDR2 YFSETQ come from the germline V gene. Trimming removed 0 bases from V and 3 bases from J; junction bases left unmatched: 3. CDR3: CASSLVGGNYEQYF. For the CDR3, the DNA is TGCGCCAGCAGCTTGGTGGGGGGGAACTACGAGCAGTACTTC.

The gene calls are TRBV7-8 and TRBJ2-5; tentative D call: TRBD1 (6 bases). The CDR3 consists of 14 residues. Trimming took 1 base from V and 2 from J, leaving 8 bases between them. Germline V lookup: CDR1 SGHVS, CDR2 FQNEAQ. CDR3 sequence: CASSLVTGQETQYF. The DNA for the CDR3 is TGTGCCAGCAGCTTAGTTACAGGGCAAGAGACCCAGTACTTC.

The CDR3 loop reads CASSLRDRGSTGELFF. As DNA, the CDR3 is TGTGCCAGCAGCTTACGGGACAGGGGATCTACCGGGGAGCTGTTTTTT. The rearrangement uses TRBV5-6 and TRBJ2-2; TRBD1 matches 10 bases. CDR1 and CDR2 (germline): SGHDT, YYEEEE. The CDR3 sequence is 16 residues long. V dropped 2 bases and J dropped 5; count of bases not matched to a gene: 6.

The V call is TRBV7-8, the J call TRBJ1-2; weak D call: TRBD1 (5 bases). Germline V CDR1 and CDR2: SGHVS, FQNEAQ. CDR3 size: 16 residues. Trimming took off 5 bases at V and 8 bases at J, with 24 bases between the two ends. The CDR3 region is CASSIQRTSGWYGYTF. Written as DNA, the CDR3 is TGTGCCAGCAGCATTCAGAGGACATCCGGCTGGTACGGCTACACCTTC.

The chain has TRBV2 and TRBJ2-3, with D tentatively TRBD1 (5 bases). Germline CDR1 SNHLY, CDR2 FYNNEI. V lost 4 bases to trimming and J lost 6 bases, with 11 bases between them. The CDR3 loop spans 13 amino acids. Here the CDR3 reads CASSGMTADTQYF. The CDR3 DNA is TGTGCCAGCAGTGGCATGACAGCGGATACGCAGTATTTT.

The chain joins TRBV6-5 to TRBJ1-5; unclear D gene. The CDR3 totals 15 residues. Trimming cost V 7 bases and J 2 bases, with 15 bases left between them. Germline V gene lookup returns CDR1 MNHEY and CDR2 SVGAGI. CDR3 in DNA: TGTGCCAGCATGATCTCTTTTAGAGGCAATCAGCCCCAGCATTTT. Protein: CASMISFRGNQPQHF.

In DNA, the CDR3 is TGTGCCAGCAGCAGAACAGGGTCGGGGGCCAAAAACATTCAGTACTTC. It is translated as CASSRTGSGAKNIQYF. The chain employs TRBV21-1 and TRBJ2-4; no check of the table's D call, TRBD1, against the DNA was made. TRBV21-1 is an annotated pseudogene. The CDR3 sequence is 16 residues long.

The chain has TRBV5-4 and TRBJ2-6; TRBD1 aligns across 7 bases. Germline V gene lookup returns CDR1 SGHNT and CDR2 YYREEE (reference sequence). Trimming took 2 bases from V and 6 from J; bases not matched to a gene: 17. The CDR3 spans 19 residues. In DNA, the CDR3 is TGTGCCAGCAGCTTTTTCACAGCTCTCGTGACAGGGAAGGCCAACGTCCTGACTTTC. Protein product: CASSFFTALVTGKANVLTF.

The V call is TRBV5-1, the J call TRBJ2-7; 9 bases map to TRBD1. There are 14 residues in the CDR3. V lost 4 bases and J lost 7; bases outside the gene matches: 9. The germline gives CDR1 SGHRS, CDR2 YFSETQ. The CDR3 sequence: CASSAAGTGREQYF. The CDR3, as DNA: TGCGCCAGCAGCGCCGCCGGGACAGGGAGGGAGCAGTACTTC.

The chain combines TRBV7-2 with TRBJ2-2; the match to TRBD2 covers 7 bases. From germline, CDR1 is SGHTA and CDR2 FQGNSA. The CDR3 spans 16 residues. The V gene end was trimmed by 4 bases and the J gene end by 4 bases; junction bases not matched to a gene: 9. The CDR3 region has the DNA TGTGCCAGCAGCTCTTTTGCGGGAGTGGGCACCGGGGAGCTGTTTTTT. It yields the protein CASSSFAGVGTGELFF.

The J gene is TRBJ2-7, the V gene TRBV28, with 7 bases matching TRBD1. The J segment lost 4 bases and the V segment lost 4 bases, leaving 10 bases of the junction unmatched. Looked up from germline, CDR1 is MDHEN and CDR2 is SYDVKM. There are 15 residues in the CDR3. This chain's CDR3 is CASSWGNRGWYEQYF. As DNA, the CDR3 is TGTGCCAGCAGTTGGGGGAACAGGGGATGGTACGAGCAGTACTTC.

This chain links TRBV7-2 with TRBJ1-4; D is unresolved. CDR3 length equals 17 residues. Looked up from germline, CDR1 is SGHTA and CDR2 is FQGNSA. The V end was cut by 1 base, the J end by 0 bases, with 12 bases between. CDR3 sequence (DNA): TGTGCCAGCAGCTTAGTTGATATAGCTTCAACTAATGAAAAACTGTTTTTT. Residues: CASSLVDIASTNEKLFF.

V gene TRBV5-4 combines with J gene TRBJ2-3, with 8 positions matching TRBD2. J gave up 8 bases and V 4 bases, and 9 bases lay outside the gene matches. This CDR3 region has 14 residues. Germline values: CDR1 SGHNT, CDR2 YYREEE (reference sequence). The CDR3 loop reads CASSMGGGPSTQYF. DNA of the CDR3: TGTGCCAGCAGCATGGGCGGGGGGCCCTCTACGCAGTATTTT.

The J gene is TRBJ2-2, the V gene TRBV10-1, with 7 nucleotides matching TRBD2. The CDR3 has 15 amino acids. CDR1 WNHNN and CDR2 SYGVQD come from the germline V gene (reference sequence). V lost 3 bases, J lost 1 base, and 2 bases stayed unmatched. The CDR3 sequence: CASSDPGGNTGELFF. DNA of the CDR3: TGCGCCAGCAGTGACCCGGGGGGGAACACCGGGGAGCTGTTTTTT.

CDR3 sequence (DNA): TGCGCCAGCAGCCCAAACAACATGGGGGGTTATCAGCCCCAGCATTTT. It specifies CASSPNNMGGYQPQHF. The chain recombines TRBV4-1 with TRBJ1-5; tentative D call: TRBD1 (5 bases). The CDR3 is made up of 16 amino acids. The V and J ends lost 4 bases and 5 bases respectively, with 18 bases between them. Germline lookup yields CDR1 MGHRA and CDR2 YSYEKL.

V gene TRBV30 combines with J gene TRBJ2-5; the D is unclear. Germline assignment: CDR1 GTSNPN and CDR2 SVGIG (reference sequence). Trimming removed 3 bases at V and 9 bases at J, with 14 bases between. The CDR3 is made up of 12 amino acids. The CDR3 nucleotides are TGTGCCTGGAGCCTTCCCGCACGCGCCCAGTACTTC. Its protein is CAWSLPARAQYF.

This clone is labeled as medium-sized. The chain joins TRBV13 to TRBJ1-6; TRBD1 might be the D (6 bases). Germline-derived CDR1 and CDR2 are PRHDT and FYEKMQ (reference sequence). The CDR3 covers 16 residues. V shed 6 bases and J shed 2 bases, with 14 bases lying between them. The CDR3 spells CASSLQGSTYNSPLHF. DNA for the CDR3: TGTGCCAGCAGTTTACAGGGATCTACCTATAATTCACCCCTCCACTTT.

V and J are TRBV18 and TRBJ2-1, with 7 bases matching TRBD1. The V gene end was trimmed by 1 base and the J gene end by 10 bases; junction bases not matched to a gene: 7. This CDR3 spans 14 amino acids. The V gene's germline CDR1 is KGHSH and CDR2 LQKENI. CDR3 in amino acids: CASSPLQDRDEQFF. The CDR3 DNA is TGTGCCAGCTCACCACTCCAAGACAGGGACGAGCAGTTCTTC.

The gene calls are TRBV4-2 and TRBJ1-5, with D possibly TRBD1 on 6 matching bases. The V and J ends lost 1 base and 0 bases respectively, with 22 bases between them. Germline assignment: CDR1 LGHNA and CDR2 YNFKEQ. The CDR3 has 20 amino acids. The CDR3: CASSQGTRGPAPYSNQPQHF. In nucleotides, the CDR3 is TGTGCCAGCAGCCAAGGGACCAGGGGCCCTGCCCCTTATAGCAATCAGCCCCAGCATTTT.

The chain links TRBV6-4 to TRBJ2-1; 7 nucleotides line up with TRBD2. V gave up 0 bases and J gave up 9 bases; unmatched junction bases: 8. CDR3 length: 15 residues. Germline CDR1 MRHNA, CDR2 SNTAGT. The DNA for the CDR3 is TGTGCCAGCAGTGACTCGAATGGGGGGGTGGGTGAGCAGTTCTTC. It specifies CASSDSNGGVGEQFF.

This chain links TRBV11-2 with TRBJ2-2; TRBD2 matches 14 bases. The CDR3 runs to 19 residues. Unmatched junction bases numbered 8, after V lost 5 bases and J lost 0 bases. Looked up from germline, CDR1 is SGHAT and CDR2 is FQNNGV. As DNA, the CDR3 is TGTGCCAGCAGCCGACGGACTAGCGGGAGGCAAACGAACACCGGGGAGCTGTTTTTT. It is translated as CASSRRTSGRQTNTGELFF.

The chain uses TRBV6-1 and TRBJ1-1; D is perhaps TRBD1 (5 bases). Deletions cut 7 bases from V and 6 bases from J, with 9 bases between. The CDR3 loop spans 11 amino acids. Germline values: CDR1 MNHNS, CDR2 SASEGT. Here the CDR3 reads CASTGEAEAFF. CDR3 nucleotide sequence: TGTGCCAGCACGGGGGAGGCTGAAGCTTTCTTT.

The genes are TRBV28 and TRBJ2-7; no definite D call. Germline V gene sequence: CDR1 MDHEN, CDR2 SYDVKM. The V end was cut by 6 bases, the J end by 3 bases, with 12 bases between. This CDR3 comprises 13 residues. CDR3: CASSPYRFYEQYF. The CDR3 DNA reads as TGTGCCAGCAGCCCATACCGGTTCTACGAGCAGTACTTC.

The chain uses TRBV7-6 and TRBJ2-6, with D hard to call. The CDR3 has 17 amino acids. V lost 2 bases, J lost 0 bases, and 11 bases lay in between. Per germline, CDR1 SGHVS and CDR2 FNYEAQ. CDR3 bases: TGTGCCAGCAGCTTATACTACGGAAGCTCTGGGGCCAACGTCCTGACTTTC. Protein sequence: CASSLYYGSSGANVLTF.